The rows below give T cell receptor beta chains drawn from one sample of a study of OX40 agonist ivuxolimab in advanced cancers. Profiling relied on immunoSEQ multiplex PCR, and the TCRdb table lists in-frame clones only, not all of them. This sample yields 35,000 or so clones, of which roughly 90% are seen a single time; 9.1% belongs to the top ten. The sequencing here drew on CD4+ or CD8+ T cells sorted from blood, taken in a trial of the OX40 agonist ivuxolimab. Receptor source: an adult with an advanced solid tumor such as melanoma, head and neck, liver or kidney cancer. CDR3s include the opening cysteine and the closing phenylalanine or tryptophan. The D gene is left open where the match is weak. Clone size, where shown, is once, few, many, or a class for clones that have expanded.

TRBD1 TRBJ1-1 NA TRBV6-5 CASSYLTGVTEAFF TGTGCCAGCAGTTACTTGACAGGGGTCACTGAAGCTTTCTTT
NA TRBJ1-3 NA TRBV18 CASSPPNGNTIYF TGTGCCAGCTCACCACCGAACGGAAACACCATATATTTT
TRBD1 TRBJ1-3 NA TRBV4-3 CASSQGYRGRSGNTIYF TGCGCCAGCAGCCAAGGTTACAGGGGGCGGTCTGGAAACACCATATATTTT
NA TRBJ1-1 few TRBV4-2 CASSQPYGGDTEAFF TGTGCCAGCAGCCAACCCTACGGGGGGGACACTGAAGCTTTCTTT
NA TRBJ1-5 NA TRBV10-1 CASSESRRECKAQHF TGCGCCAGCAGTGAGTCAAGACGGGAGTGTAAGGCCCAGCATTTT
TRBD1 TRBJ1-1 NA TRBV11-2 CASSPTTGVTEAFF TGTGCCAGCAGCCCTACGACAGGGGTGACTGAAGCTTTCTTT
TRBD2 TRBJ2-7 once TRBV10-1 CASFLAGGYEQYF TGCGCCAGCTTTCTGGCGGGAGGCTACGAGCAGTACTTC
NA TRBJ2-1 once TRBV5-1 CASSLTLADNEQFF TGCGCCAGCAGCTTGACTTTGGCTGACAATGAGCAGTTCTTC
NA TRBJ2-6 NA TRBV9 CASSVATGSSGANVLTF TGTGCCAGCAGCGTAGCAACGGGTAGCTCTGGGGCCAACGTCCTGACTTTC
TRBD2 TRBJ2-1 NA TRBV27 CASSLLLAGTINEQFF TGTGCCAGCAGTTTACTACTAGCGGGGACTATCAATGAGCAGTTCTTC
TRBD1 TRBJ2-5 NA TRBV29-1 CSVELGGYRGNRETQYF TGCAGCGTTGAATTGGGTGGATACAGGGGAAATAGGGAGACCCAGTACTTC
TRBD1 TRBJ1-2 NA TRBV6-5 CASYERDRADDGYTF TGTGCCAGCTACGAGCGGGACAGGGCCGACGATGGCTACACCTTC
NA TRBJ2-5 NA TRBV19 CASRPTGTPIGTQYF TGTGCCAGTAGACCCACCGGGACTCCTATCGGGACCCAGTACTTC
TRBD1 TRBJ1-2 few TRBV4-3 CASSQVGTGTYGYTF TGCGCCAGCAGCCAAGTAGGGACAGGGACGTATGGCTACACCTTC
TRBD2 TRBJ2-1 NA TRBV11-1 CASSLASGGSYNEQFF TGTGCCAGCAGCTTAGCGAGCGGGGGGAGTTACAATGAGCAGTTCTTC
NA TRBJ1-2 NA TRBV2 CASIPSDVNYGYTF TGTGCCAGCATCCCTTCAGACGTGAACTATGGCTACACCTTC
TRBD2 TRBJ2-1 NA TRBV7-2 CASSLSGLQEQFF TGTGCCAGCAGTCTATCGGGACTACAAGAGCAGTTCTTC
TRBD2 TRBJ2-3 NA TRBV7-3 CASSLRLAGAVDTQYF TGTGCCAGCAGCCTCCGACTAGCGGGAGCGGTAGATACGCAGTATTTT
TRBD2 TRBJ2-2 NA TRBV27 CASSSLGLAGGHGELFF TGTGCCAGCAGTTCCCTAGGACTAGCGGGAGGTCACGGGGAGCTGTTTTTT
TRBD2 TRBJ2-7 NA TRBV6-1 CATTSLAPSYEQYF TGTGCCACCACGTCACTAGCGCCTTCCTACGAGCAGTACTTC